A selection of T cell receptor beta chains follows, all from one sample in a study of OX40 agonist ivuxolimab in advanced cancers. Clones were sequenced by immunoSEQ multiplex PCR, and TCRdb holds only the in-frame ones, with some missing. The sample contains under 90,000 clones, around 87% of which appear only once. This sample comprised CD4+ or CD8+ T cells sorted from blood, obtained in a trial of the OX40 agonist ivuxolimab. The receptor set was obtained from an adult with an advanced solid tumor such as melanoma, head and neck, liver or kidney cancer. The CDR3 runs from the conserved cysteine through the conserved F or W. D genes are given only for firm matches.

J gene	D gene	V gene	CDR3 length	CDR3 DNA	CDR3 protein
TRBJ2-2	.	TRBV19	20	TGTGCCAGTAGTCCATATTTTCCCGTACAGGGTGCCACGAACACCGGGGAGCTGTTTTTT	CASSPYFPVQGATNTGELFF
TRBJ1-5	TRBD1	TRBV5-6	16	TGTGCCAGCAGCCAACAGGGGGCCGGTAGCAATCAGCCCCAGCATTTT	CASSQQGAGSNQPQHF
TRBJ2-5	TRBD2	TRBV18	18	TGTGCCAGCTCACCCCCACTAGCGGGGACGATCAAAAGGGAGACCCAGTACTTC	CASSPPLAGTIKRETQYF
TRBJ2-1	TRBD2	TRBV30	12	TGTGCCTGGAATCGGGGGGGGGCTGAGCAGTTCTTC	CAWNRGGAEQFF
TRBJ1-2	.	TRBV28	13	TGTGCCAGCAGTTTCGGCAGGGCAAGTGGCTACACCTTC	CASSFGRASGYTF
TRBJ2-3	.	TRBV6-4	13	TGTGCCAGCAGTTTGAACAGGGCGAATACGCAGTATTTT	CASSLNRANTQYF
TRBJ1-1	.	TRBV4-2	12	TGTGCCAGCAGGAAGGGGAACACTGAAGCTTTCTTT	CASRKGNTEAFF
TRBJ1-1	.	TRBV25-1	12	TGTGCCAGCAGTGCTGCGGGCACTGAAGCTTTCTTT	CASSAAGTEAFF
TRBJ1-5	.	TRBV27	15	TGTGCCAGCAGTTTTTCAGGGCCCGGGGATCAGCCCCAGCATTTT	CASSFSGPGDQPQHF
TRBJ2-5	TRBD2	TRBV7-2	15	TGTGCCAGCAGCTTAAGGACTAGCGGGAGGGAGACCCAGTACTTC	CASSLRTSGRETQYF